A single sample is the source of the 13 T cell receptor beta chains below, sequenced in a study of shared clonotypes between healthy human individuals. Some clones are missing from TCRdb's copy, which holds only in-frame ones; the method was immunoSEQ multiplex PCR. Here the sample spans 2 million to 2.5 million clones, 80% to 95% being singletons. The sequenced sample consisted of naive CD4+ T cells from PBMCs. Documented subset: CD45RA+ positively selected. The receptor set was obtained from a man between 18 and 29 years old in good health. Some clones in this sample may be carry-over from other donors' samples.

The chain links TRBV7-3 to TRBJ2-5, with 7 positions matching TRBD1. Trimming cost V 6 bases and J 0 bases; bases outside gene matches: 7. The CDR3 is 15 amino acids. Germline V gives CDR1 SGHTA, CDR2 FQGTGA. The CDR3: CASRPTGWYQETQYF. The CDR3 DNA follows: TGTGCCAGCAGACCGACAGGGTGGTACCAAGAGACCCAGTACTTC.

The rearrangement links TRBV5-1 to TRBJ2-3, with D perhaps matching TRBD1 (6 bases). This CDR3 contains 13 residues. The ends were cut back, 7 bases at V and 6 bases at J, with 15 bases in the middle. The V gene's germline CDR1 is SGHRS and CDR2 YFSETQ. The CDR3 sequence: CASGLNTGDTQYF. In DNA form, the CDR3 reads TGCGCCAGCGGACTTAATACAGGGGATACGCAGTATTTT.

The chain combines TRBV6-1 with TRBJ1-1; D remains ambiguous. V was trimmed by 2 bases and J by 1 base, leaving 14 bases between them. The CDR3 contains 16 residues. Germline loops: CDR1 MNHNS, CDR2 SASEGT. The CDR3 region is CASSEIKGRRNTEAFF. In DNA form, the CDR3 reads TGTGCCAGCAGTGAAATCAAAGGTAGGCGGAACACTGAAGCTTTCTTT.

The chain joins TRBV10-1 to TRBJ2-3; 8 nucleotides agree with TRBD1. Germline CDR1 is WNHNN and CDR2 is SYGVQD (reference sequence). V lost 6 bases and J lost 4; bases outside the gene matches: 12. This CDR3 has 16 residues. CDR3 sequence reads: CASSRQGRSHADTQYF. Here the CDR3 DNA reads TGCGCCAGCAGCAGACAGGGGCGATCCCACGCAGATACGCAGTATTTT.

CDR3 DNA: TGTGCCAGCTCACCAACTAGCGGGAGGTCAATTGGAGATACGCAGTATTTT. Its translation is CASSPTSGRSIGDTQYF. The chain has TRBV18 and TRBJ2-3; 12 positions agree with TRBD2. This CDR3 has 17 residues. V lost 2 bases and J lost 5; bases outside the gene matches: 8. Germline lookup yields CDR1 KGHSH and CDR2 LQKENI.

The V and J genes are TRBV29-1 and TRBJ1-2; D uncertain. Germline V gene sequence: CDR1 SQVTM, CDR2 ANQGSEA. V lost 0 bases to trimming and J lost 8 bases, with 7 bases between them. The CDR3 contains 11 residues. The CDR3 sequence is CSVEDVRGYTF. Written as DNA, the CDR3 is TGCAGCGTTGAAGATGTGCGGGGCTACACCTTC.

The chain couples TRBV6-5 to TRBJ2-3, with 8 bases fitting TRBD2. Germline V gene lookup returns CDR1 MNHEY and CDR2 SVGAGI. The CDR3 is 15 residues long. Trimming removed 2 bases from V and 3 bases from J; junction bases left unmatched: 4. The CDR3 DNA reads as TGTGCCAGCAGTTACACAGCGGGAGTTACAGATACGCAGTATTTT. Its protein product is CASSYTAGVTDTQYF.

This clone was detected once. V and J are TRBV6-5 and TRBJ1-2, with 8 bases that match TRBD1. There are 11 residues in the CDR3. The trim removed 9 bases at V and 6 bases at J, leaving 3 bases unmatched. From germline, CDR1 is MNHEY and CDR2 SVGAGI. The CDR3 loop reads CASATGDGYTF. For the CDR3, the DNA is TGTGCCAGTGCGACAGGGGATGGCTACACCTTC.

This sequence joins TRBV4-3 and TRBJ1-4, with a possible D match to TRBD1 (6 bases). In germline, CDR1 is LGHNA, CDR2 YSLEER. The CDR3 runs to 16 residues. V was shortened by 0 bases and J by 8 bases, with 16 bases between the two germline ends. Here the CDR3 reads CASSQESGAASEKLFF. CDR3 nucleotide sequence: TGCGCCAGCAGCCAAGAGTCAGGGGCGGCAAGCGAAAAACTGTTTTTT.

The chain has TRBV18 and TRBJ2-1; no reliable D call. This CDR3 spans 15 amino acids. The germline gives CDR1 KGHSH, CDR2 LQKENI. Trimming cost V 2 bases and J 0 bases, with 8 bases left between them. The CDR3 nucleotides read TGTGCCAGCTCACCAGCGGAGAGCTCCTACAATGAGCAGTTCTTC. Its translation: CASSPAESSYNEQFF. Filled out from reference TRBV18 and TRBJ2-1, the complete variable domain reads NAGVMQNPRHLVRRRGQEARLRCSPMKGHSHVYWYRQLPEEGLKFMVYLQKENIIDESGMPKERFSAEFPKEGPSILRIQQVVRGDSAAYFCASSPAESSYNEQFFGPGTRLTVL.

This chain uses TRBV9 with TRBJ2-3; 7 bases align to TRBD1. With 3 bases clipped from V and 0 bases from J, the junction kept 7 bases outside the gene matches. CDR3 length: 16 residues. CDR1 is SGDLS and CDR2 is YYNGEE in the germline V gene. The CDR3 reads CASSARQGTSTDTQYF. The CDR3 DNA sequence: TGTGCCAGCAGCGCCAGACAGGGAACTAGCACAGATACGCAGTATTTT. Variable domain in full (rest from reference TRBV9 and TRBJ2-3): DSGVTQTPKHLITATGQRVTLRCSPRSGDLSVYWYQQSLDQGLQFLIQYYNGEERAKGNILERFSAQQFPDLHSELNLSSLELGDSALYFCASSARQGTSTDTQYFGPGTRLTVL.

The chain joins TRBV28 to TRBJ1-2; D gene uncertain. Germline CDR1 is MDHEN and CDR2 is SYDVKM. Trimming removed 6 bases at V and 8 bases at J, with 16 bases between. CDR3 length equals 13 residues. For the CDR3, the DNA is TGTGCCAGCAGCCGGAATACAGCGAGGGGCTACACCTTC. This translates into CASSRNTARGYTF.

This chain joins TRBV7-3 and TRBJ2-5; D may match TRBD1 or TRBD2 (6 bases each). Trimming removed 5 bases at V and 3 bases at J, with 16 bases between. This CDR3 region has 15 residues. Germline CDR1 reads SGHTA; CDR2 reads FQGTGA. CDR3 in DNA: TGTGCCAGCAGCGTAAACGGGGGCTGGGAAGAGACCCAGTACTTC. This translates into CASSVNGGWEETQYF.